A single sample is the source of the 28 T cell receptor beta chains below, sequenced in a study of early T cells in non-severe SARS-CoV-2 infection. TCRdb analysed the 5' RACE reads with MiXCR anew, one entry per CDR3 protein. The data hold some 48,000 distinct CDR3 sequences, with 3.5% to 5% observed a single time. Material: whole blood. Receptor source: an adult who was a healthcare worker with PCR-confirmed SARS-CoV-2 infection or an uninfected control (not recorded which).

This clonotype was recorded many times. The chain combines TRBV25-1 with TRBJ1-4, with D perhaps matching TRBD1 (5 bases). The CDR3 contains 15 residues. CDR1 and CDR2 from the germline V gene are MGHDK and SYGVNS. V was pared by 5 bases and J by 4 bases, with 14 bases between. DNA for the CDR3: TGTGCCAGCAGTTCTCAGGGTACCTATAATGAAAAACTGTTTTTT. It codes for CASSSQGTYNEKLFF.

V gene TRBV7-9 combines with J gene TRBJ1-4, with 7 bases aligning to TRBD1. This CDR3 is 16 amino acids long. V shed 2 bases, J shed 6 bases, and the junction held 9 bases outside the gene matches. Looked up from germline, CDR1 is SEHNR and CDR2 is FQNEAQ (reference sequence). This CDR3 is CASSLTSEGADEKLFF. The DNA of the CDR3 is TGTGCCAGCAGCTTAACGTCTGAGGGGGCCGATGAAAAACTGTTTTTT.

This clonotype has more than one count but fewer than ten. V usage is TRBV2 and J usage is TRBJ1-4; no clear D. Germline CDR1 reads SNHLY; CDR2 reads FYNNEI. V was pared by 8 bases and J by 1 base, with 17 bases between. The length of the CDR3 is 16 residues. The DNA for the CDR3 is TGTGCCAGCGTATTGGCCGGCCGACGAACTAATGAAAAACTGTTTTTT. It encodes CASVLAGRRTNEKLFF.

In its sample, this clonotype was seen a few times. V gene TRBV6-2 or TRBV6-3 combines with J gene TRBJ1-5; D might be TRBD1 (5 bases). This CDR3 contains 13 residues. Germline loops: CDR1 MNHEY, CDR2 SVGEGT. V shed 4 bases and J shed 5 bases, with 9 bases lying between them. The CDR3 here is CASSWGPYQPQHF. CDR3 nucleotide sequence: TGTGCCAGCAGTTGGGGACCTTATCAGCCCCAGCATTTT.

Ten or more counts support this clonotype. The gene calls are TRBV7-2 and TRBJ2-7; 15 bases map to TRBD2. Germline CDR1 reads SGHTA; CDR2 reads FQGNSA. The CDR3 extends over 19 amino acids. V was pared by 3 bases and J by 6 bases, with 15 bases of the junction left unmatched. The CDR3 nucleotides read TGTGCCAGCAGCTTCGCCAGGACTAGCGGGAGGGCCGAGGGGGCCGAGCAGTACTTC. Translating gives CASSFARTSGRAEGAEQYF. Using reference TRBV7-2 and TRBJ2-7 for the parts outside the CDR3, the full variable domain is GAGVSQSPSNKVTEKGKDVELRCDPISGHTALYWYRQSLGQGLEFLIYFQGNSAPDKSGLPSDRFSAERTGGSVSTLTIQRTQQEDSAVYLCASSFARTSGRAEGAEQYFGPGTRLTVT.

This clonotype was found many times. V gene TRBV18 combines with J gene TRBJ1-2; TRBD1 matches at 9 bases. Germline CDR1 reads KGHSH; CDR2 reads LQKENI. The CDR3 loop spans 15 amino acids. Trimming at V came to 5 bases and at J to 4 bases, leaving 8 bases not matched to a gene. CDR3 residues: CASSLAGTGFYGYTF. CDR3 in DNA: TGTGCCAGCTCATTAGCCGGGACAGGGTTCTATGGCTACACCTTC.

This clonotype was recorded many times. In nucleotides, the CDR3 is TGTGCCAGTAGTACCTCTTCCTCCTACGAGCAGTACTTC. Translation gives CASSTSSSYEQYF. The rearrangement links TRBV19 to TRBJ2-7; D is uncertain. The CDR3 is 13 amino acids. V was shortened by 4 bases and J by 0 bases, with 7 bases between the two germline ends. Per the germline V gene, CDR1 is LNHDA and CDR2 is SQIVND (reference sequence).

Regarding this clonotype: Germline is not matched at one junction end, which may reflect a read error. The V call is TRBV13, the J call TRBJ1-1, with D hard to call. Germline V lookup: CDR1 PRHDT, CDR2 FYEKMQ (reference sequence). The CDR3 consists of 16 residues. The CDR3 DNA sequence: TGTGCCAGCGGCTTAGGTAGCCGATCCATGAACACTGAAGCTTTCTTT. Translated: CASGLGSRSMNTEAFF.

This chain joins TRBV6-5 and TRBJ2-1, with 13 bases that match TRBD2. Germline loops: CDR1 MNHEY, CDR2 SVGAGI. The CDR3 consists of 20 residues. After removal of 11 bases from V and 6 bases from J, the junction contained 25 bases not matched to a gene. CDR3 amino acids: CAPGTRRGTSGNNLFNEQFF. The CDR3, as DNA: TGTGCCCCAGGGACCCGCAGGGGGACTAGCGGGAACAACCTCTTCAATGAGCAGTTCTTC.

This clonotype was counted at least ten times. CDR3 loop: CASSFLGTGGTDTQYF. In DNA, the CDR3 is TGTGCCAGCAGCTTCCTCGGGACAGGCGGAACAGATACGCAGTATTTT. This chain uses TRBV7-2 with TRBJ2-3, with 8 bases aligning to TRBD1. The germline V gene has CDR1 SGHTA and CDR2 FQGNSA. This CDR3 region has 16 residues. V shed 3 bases, J shed 3 bases, and the junction held 8 bases outside the gene matches.

This clonotype occurred a few times. The V and J genes are TRBV7-8 and TRBJ1-5; D gene unclear. Germline lookup yields CDR1 SGHVS and CDR2 FQNEAQ. CDR3 length: 16 amino acids. Trimming removed 5 bases from V and 5 bases from J, with 19 bases in between. In DNA, the CDR3 is TGTGCCAGCAGCCTGGTGCCAGTTAACCCCTATCAGCCCCAGCATTTT. Amino acids: CASSLVPVNPYQPQHF.

This clonotype was found many times. The genes are TRBV20-1 and TRBJ2-7; TRBD1 matches 8 bases. Germline V lookup: CDR1 DFQATT, CDR2 SNEGSKA (reference sequence). The V and J ends lost 5 bases and 7 bases, in that order; junction bases with no gene match: 1. The CDR3 covers 10 residues. The CDR3 loop is CSAGDREQYF. CDR3 nucleotides: TGCAGTGCTGGGGACAGGGAGCAGTACTTC.

There are many counts of this clonotype. The V gene is TRBV2, the J gene TRBJ2-7; 9 bases are a match to TRBD1. CDR1 SNHLY and CDR2 FYNNEI come from the germline V gene. The CDR3 spans 13 residues. V gave up 6 bases and J gave up 5 bases; unmatched junction bases: 5. This CDR3 is CASSRDRDNEQYF. CDR3 bases: TGTGCCAGCAGCCGGGACAGGGACAACGAGCAGTACTTC.

This clonotype turned up a few times. This chain links TRBV15 with TRBJ2-5, with no clear D. The CDR3 is 12 amino acids. The germline V gene encodes CDR1 LNHNV and CDR2 YYDKDF (reference sequence). V was trimmed by 0 bases and J by 6 bases, leaving 5 bases between them. CDR3 protein: CATSRELQTQYF. CDR3 DNA sequence: TGTGCCACCAGCAGAGAACTTCAGACCCAGTACTTC.

This clonotype occurred many times. The chain uses TRBV3-1 and TRBJ1-6; D ambiguous. The CDR3 length is 14 residues. Germline lookup yields CDR1 LGHDT and CDR2 YNNKEL (reference sequence). V was shortened by 5 bases and J by 12 bases, with 17 bases between the two germline ends. The CDR3: CASSGRESGGPLHF. The CDR3, as DNA: TGTGCCAGCAGCGGTAGGGAGAGCGGTGGACCCCTCCACTTT.

This clonotype has ten or more counts. V usage is TRBV29-1 and J usage is TRBJ2-7; D possibly corresponds to TRBD1 (8 bases). V lost 2 bases and J lost 6, with 17 bases in between. Germline loops: CDR1 SQVTM, CDR2 ANQGSEA. The CDR3 covers 14 residues. The CDR3 DNA reads as TGCAGCGTTGAATCAAGGACAGGGAGGGGCGAGCAGTACTTC. Its translation is CSVESRTGRGEQYF.

Many counts were recorded for this clonotype. The chain is built from TRBV2 and TRBJ1-5, with D maybe TRBD1 (6 bases). CDR3 size: 14 residues. Germline CDR1 reads SNHLY; CDR2 reads FYNNEI. V gave up 1 base and J gave up 2 bases, with 6 bases separating them. The CDR3 sequence: CASSEGTGNQPQHF. The CDR3 bases are TGTGCCAGCAGTGAAGGGACAGGCAATCAGCCCCAGCATTTT.

The sample holds many counts of this clonotype. The chain links TRBV14 to TRBJ2-3, with D perhaps being TRBD1 or TRBD2 (5 bases each). The CDR3 has 17 residues. Trimming removed 0 bases at V and 0 bases at J, with 13 bases between. Germline-derived CDR1 and CDR2 are SGHDN and FVKESK. The CDR3 nucleotides read TGTGCCAGCAGCCAAGATTTCCCGGGGCCAAGCACAGATACGCAGTATTTT. Protein sequence: CASSQDFPGPSTDTQYF. The full variable domain, its missing parts supplied by reference TRBV14 and TRBJ2-3, is EAGVTQFPSHSVIEKGQTVTLRCDPISGHDNLYWYRRVMGKEIKFLLHFVKESKQDESGMPNNRFLAERTGGTYSTLKVQPAELEDSGVYFCASSQDFPGPSTDTQYFGPGTRLTVL.

This clonotype was counted only a few times. The chain employs TRBV23-1 and TRBJ2-3; D not resolved. TRBV23-1 is identified as an open reading frame with a role that is uncertain. The V and J ends lost 11 bases and 5 bases respectively, with 17 bases between them. The length of the CDR3 is 13 residues. The CDR3 is CAEGRSSVDTQYF. The CDR3 DNA is TGCGCCGAAGGACGGTCCTCAGTAGATACGCAGTATTTT.

Ten or more counts support this clonotype. The chain uses TRBV6-1 and TRBJ1-5, with D possibly TRBD1 on 5 matching bases. The V gene's germline CDR1 is MNHNS and CDR2 SASEGT. This CDR3 is built from 11 residues. V lost 2 bases and J 11 bases, leaving 7 bases between the germline ends. CDR3 loop: CASSERGTQHF. The CDR3 DNA reads as TGTGCCAGCAGTGAACGGGGGACCCAGCATTTT.

V is TRBV5-1 and J is TRBJ1-1, with TRBD1 identical over 9 bases. The V and J ends lost 3 bases and 1 base, in that order; junction bases with no gene match: 7. The CDR3 is 16 amino acids. Germline lookup yields CDR1 SGHRS and CDR2 YFSETQ. The CDR3 nucleotides read TGCGCCAGCAGCTCCACGGGACAGGGAAAGAACACTGAAGCTTTCTTT. This encodes CASSSTGQGKNTEAFF.

This clonotype was recorded a few times. At one of its ends the junction is not consistent with the germline gene, which may arise from a read error. V gene TRBV12-3 or TRBV12-4 combines with J gene TRBJ2-5, with TRBD2 as a possible D gene (5 bases). The CDR3 is 13 amino acids. This CDR3 reads CASSRAPGETRYF. As DNA, the CDR3 is TGTGCCAGCAGTAGGGCCCCCGGGGAGACCCGGTACTTC.

This clonotype was seen only a few times. This chain joins TRBV7-9 and TRBJ2-3; 10 nucleotides match TRBD2. In germline, CDR1 is SEHNR, CDR2 FQNEAQ (reference sequence). The CDR3 has 16 residues. V was clipped by 3 bases and J by 4 bases; unmatched bases: 7. The CDR3 spells CASSFPSGGTADTQYF. CDR3 coding DNA: TGTGCCAGCAGCTTCCCTAGCGGGGGCACGGCAGATACGCAGTATTTT. The full variable domain, rest sourced from reference TRBV7-9 and TRBJ2-3, is DTGVSQNPRHKITKRGQNVTFRCDPISEHNRLYWYRQTLGQGPEFLTYFQNEAQLEKSRLLSDRFSAERPKGSFSTLEIQRTEQGDSAMYLCASSFPSGGTADTQYFGPGTRLTVL.

This rearrangement joins TRBV29-1 to TRBJ2-4, with D possibly called TRBD1 or TRBD2 (7 bases each). This CDR3 is built from 15 residues. Trimming took 7 bases from V and 2 from J, leaving 18 bases between them. Germline V gene sequence: CDR1 SQVTM, CDR2 ANQGSEA. CDR3: CSAVRQGGTKNIQYF. The CDR3 DNA follows: TGCAGCGCAGTCCGTCAGGGGGGGACCAAAAACATTCAGTACTTC.

With regard to this clonotype: A read error is possible here, since a much larger clone lies one base away. This sequence joins TRBV2 and TRBJ2-2; 7 bases agree with TRBD2. J gave up 5 bases and V 4 bases, and 10 bases lay outside the gene matches. Looked up from germline, CDR1 is SNHLY and CDR2 is FYNNEI. The CDR3 runs to 16 residues. CDR3 sequence: CASSAQSGGRTGELFF. CDR3 nucleotides: TGTGCCAGCAGTGCCCAATCGGGGGGAAGGACCGGGGAGCTGTTTTTT.

This clonotype came up many times. The rearrangement joins TRBV27 to TRBJ2-1, with D tentatively TRBD1 (7 bases). CDR3 length: 14 residues. V was clipped by 8 bases and J by 3 bases, with 14 bases between them. CDR1 MNHEY and CDR2 SMNVEV come from the germline V gene (reference sequence). In DNA form, the CDR3 reads TGTGCCAGCTCTAGACAGGGACTCTACAATGAGCAGTTCTTC. Translating gives CASSRQGLYNEQFF.

This clonotype was found many times. The V gene is TRBV2, the J gene TRBJ2-3; D is tentatively TRBD1 or TRBD2 (6 bases each). V was pared by 4 bases and J by 5 bases, with 13 bases between. Germline V gene lookup returns CDR1 SNHLY and CDR2 FYNNEI. This CDR3 region has 14 residues. Here the CDR3 reads CASSGVGGLDTQYF. CDR3 coding DNA: TGTGCCAGCAGTGGTGTTGGGGGGCTAGATACGCAGTATTTT.

CDR3 nucleotide sequence: TGCGCCAGCAGCCAAGGACAGAGTAATTATTCACCCCTCCACTTT. Translation: CASSQGQSNYSPLHF. The chain recombines TRBV4-3 with TRBJ1-6; maybe TRBD1 (5 bases). The CDR3 has 15 amino acids. Between the trimmed V and J ends, which lost 1 base and 8 bases, there was a span of 12 bases. Germline CDR1 reads LGHNA; CDR2 reads YSLEER.